This TCR beta chain was sequenced in a study of T cells expressing NK-cell markers. Germline loops: CDR1 SEHNR, CDR2 FQNEAQ (reference sequence). The CDR3 contains 15 residues. TCRdb reprocessed the 5' RACE reads; each CDR3 protein has one entry and no DNA is given. This sample contains almost 450,000 distinct CDR3 sequences. The receptor was derived from a woman aged 18 to 75 in good health. The specimen sequenced was blood T cells: a sorted CD56 or NKG2C T cell subset, CD4+ or CD8+ T cells, or bulk PBMC T cells (not recorded which). This chain uses TRBV7-9 with TRBJ1-5; no DNA is available, so the TRBD1 call from TCRdb remains unchecked. The CDR3 reads CASSWGAGEGQPQHF.